These T cell receptor beta chains were read from a single sample in a study of shared clonotypes between healthy human individuals. Sequenced by immunoSEQ multiplex PCR; TCRdb stores in-frame clones only, minus some. Of about 2.3 million clones in the sample, 92% were seen once. Source material: naive CD4+ T cells from PBMCs. These receptor sequences come from a man between 18 and 35 years old in good health. Some clones in this sample may be carry-over from other donors' samples. Both conserved end residues are trimmed from each CDR3. The order of the fields is CDR3 protein, J gene, D gene, V gene. D genes are given only for firm matches.

cdr3_aa: ASSATGNTGELF
j_call: TRBJ2-2
d_call: NA
v_call: TRBV6-1

cdr3_aa: ASSVRDRTSGNTIY
j_call: TRBJ1-3
d_call: TRBD1
v_call: TRBV9

cdr3_aa: ASSDRGMSTDTQY
j_call: TRBJ2-3
d_call: NA
v_call: TRBV2

cdr3_aa: ASSRPGQGTGELF
j_call: TRBJ2-2
d_call: TRBD1
v_call: TRBV25-1

cdr3_aa: ASSPWEREQY
j_call: TRBJ2-7
d_call: NA
v_call: TRBV25-1

cdr3_aa: ASSLTYRDYGYT
j_call: TRBJ1-2
d_call: NA
v_call: TRBV28

cdr3_aa: ASSYMTSGNHNEQF
j_call: TRBJ2-1
d_call: TRBD2
v_call: TRBV28

cdr3_aa: ASSVAGRETQY
j_call: TRBJ2-5
d_call: NA
v_call: TRBV9

cdr3_aa: ASSRGLAGVSEQY
j_call: TRBJ2-7
d_call: TRBD2
v_call: TRBV18

cdr3_aa: ASSEQGGRGYT
j_call: TRBJ1-2
d_call: TRBD1
v_call: TRBV28

cdr3_aa: ASSASSGSGRTQY
j_call: TRBJ2-5
d_call: TRBD2
v_call: TRBV2

cdr3_aa: ATSRKPTNYGYT
j_call: TRBJ1-2
d_call: NA
v_call: TRBV15

cdr3_aa: ASSTGTAQETQY
j_call: TRBJ2-5
d_call: NA
v_call: TRBV5-1

cdr3_aa: ASSPRDYEQY
j_call: TRBJ2-7
d_call: NA
v_call: TRBV5-1

cdr3_aa: ASSLDRAAEKLF
j_call: TRBJ1-4
d_call: TRBD1
v_call: TRBV27

cdr3_aa: ASSPIGLAGGPGYEQY
j_call: TRBJ2-7
d_call: TRBD2
v_call: TRBV13